A single sample gave rise to the 32 T cell receptor beta chains below, sequenced in a study of patients and donors after allogeneic stem cell transplantation. From the RT-PCR reads, TCRdb called clonotypes with MiXCR, one entry per CDR3 protein. The table lists some 10,000 distinct CDR3 sequences, roughly a fifth of them singletons. The sample comprised blood, either unsorted or a sorted T cell fraction (not recorded which). These receptors were taken from a human donor who was either an allogeneic HSCT recipient or a stem cell or donor lymphocyte infusion donor (not recorded which). It is not recorded whose cells these are; they may come from a transplant donor.

This clonotype was seen a few times. This chain connects TRBV6-5 to TRBJ2-7; the D is unclear. Germline lookup yields CDR1 MNHEY and CDR2 SVGAGI. The CDR3 covers 17 residues. Trimming left V 0 bases short and J 1 base short, with 16 bases between. The CDR3 DNA reads TGTGCCAGCAGTTACTCGATAGACCCGGACGGGTCCTACGAGCAGTACTTC. Its protein product is CASSYSIDPDGSYEQYF.

The count of this clonotype is one. The rearrangement uses TRBV19 and TRBJ1-2, with D possibly matching TRBD1 (6 bases). Germline V lookup: CDR1 LNHDA, CDR2 SQIVND (reference sequence). The CDR3 spans 15 residues. Trimming shortened V by 8 bases and J by 2 bases, and 18 bases separated the two germline ends. The CDR3 sequence is CASGPGGAGNYGYTF. The DNA of the CDR3 is TGTGCCAGTGGTCCCGGGGGGGCAGGGAACTATGGCTACACCTTC.

This clonotype has just a few counts. CDR3 residues: CASSNTSGTETGELFF. The CDR3 DNA follows: TGTGCCAGCAGTAACACGTCCGGGACAGAGACCGGGGAGCTGTTTTTT. The chain recombines TRBV27 with TRBJ2-2; 7 nucleotides line up with TRBD1. Per the germline V gene, CDR1 is MNHEY and CDR2 is SMNVEV (reference sequence). This CDR3 has 16 amino acids. The V segment lost 5 bases and the J segment 5 bases; nucleotides outside the gene matches: 11.

V usage is TRBV12-3 or TRBV12-4 and J usage is TRBJ2-5, with 15 bases that match TRBD2. CDR3 size: 15 residues. J gave up 6 bases and V 5 bases, and 4 bases lay outside the gene matches. CDR3 amino acids: CASSTGTSGGKTQYF. CDR3 in DNA: TGTGCCAGCAGTACCGGGACTAGCGGGGGGAAGACCCAGTACTTC.

The genes are TRBV20-1 and TRBJ1-4, with a tentative D call TRBD1 (6 bases). This CDR3 is built from 14 residues. The V gene's germline CDR1 is DFQATT and CDR2 SNEGSKA (reference sequence). Trimming removed 2 bases at V and 7 bases at J, with 14 bases between. CDR3 loop: CSARPGGAIEKLFF. The CDR3 coding sequence is TGCAGTGCTAGACCCGGGGGCGCGATTGAAAAACTGTTTTTT.

The gene calls are TRBV12-3 or TRBV12-4 and TRBJ1-5; maybe TRBD1 (6 bases). Between the trimmed V and J ends, which lost 5 bases and 6 bases, there was a span of 14 bases. The CDR3 sequence is 14 residues long. CDR3: CASSPGTSGQPQHF. CDR3 sequence (DNA): TGTGCCAGCAGTCCCGGGACATCGGGTCAGCCCCAGCATTTT.

This rearrangement joins TRBV6-6 to TRBJ1-5; TRBD1 aligns across 10 bases. V gave up 6 bases and J gave up 2 bases; unmatched junction bases: 4. The CDR3 runs to 15 residues. CDR1 and CDR2 from the germline V gene are MNHNY and SVGAGI (reference sequence). The CDR3 protein is CASRTGTGGNQPQHF. The CDR3 DNA is TGTGCCAGCAGAACCGGGACAGGGGGCAATCAGCCCCAGCATTTT.

This clonotype was seen a handful of times. J is TRBJ1-5 and V is TRBV12-3 or TRBV12-4, with D perhaps TRBD1 (5 bases). The CDR3 is made up of 12 amino acids. Trimming removed 6 bases at V and 4 bases at J, with 7 bases between. In nucleotides, the CDR3 is TGTGCCAGCAGCAGGGAAAATCAGCCCCAGCATTTT. Translating gives CASSRENQPQHF.

This clonotype was seen a handful of times. The J gene is TRBJ1-1, the V gene TRBV11-2, with D perhaps matching TRBD1 (6 bases). The CDR3 contains 16 residues. In germline, CDR1 is SGHAT, CDR2 FQNNGV. Between the trimmed V and J ends, which lost 3 bases and 1 base, there was a span of 15 bases. CDR3: CASSLTYGGQNTEAFF. The DNA of the CDR3 is TGTGCCAGCAGCTTGACGTATGGGGGACAGAACACTGAAGCTTTCTTT.

By proportion, this clonotype is medium-sized. The chain carries TRBV5-1 and TRBJ1-1, with TRBD1 as a possible D gene (6 bases). V was trimmed by 2 bases and J by 1 base, leaving 9 bases between them. The germline gives CDR1 SGHRS, CDR2 YFSETQ. The CDR3 sequence is 14 residues long. Here the CDR3 reads CASSFLTGNTEAFF. CDR3 coding DNA: TGCGCCAGCAGCTTCCTGACAGGGAACACTGAAGCTTTCTTT.

This chain joins TRBV6-5 and TRBJ1-6; D is possibly TRBD1 (6 bases). The CDR3 length is 17 residues. Germline V gene sequence: CDR1 MNHEY, CDR2 SVGAGI. V lost 0 bases and J 6 bases, leaving 15 bases between the germline ends. This CDR3 reads CASSYSSGAPLNSPLHF. CDR3 coding DNA: TGTGCCAGCAGTTACTCTTCAGGGGCGCCGCTTAATTCACCCCTCCACTTT.

V and J are TRBV4-3 and TRBJ1-4; weak D call: TRBD1 (5 bases). This CDR3 has 16 residues. From germline, CDR1 is LGHNA and CDR2 YSLEER. The germline V and J ends were trimmed by 0 bases and 5 bases, with 13 bases remaining between them. As DNA, the CDR3 is TGCGCCAGCAGCCAAGAAGTACCAGGGACGAATGAAAAACTGTTTTTT. It codes for CASSQEVPGTNEKLFF.

Only a few counts were recorded for this clonotype. This chain joins TRBV4-1 and TRBJ1-5; no definite D call. The CDR3 runs to 15 residues. Germline lookup yields CDR1 MGHRA and CDR2 YSYEKL. V lost 0 bases and J 0 bases, leaving 6 bases between the germline ends. Here the CDR3 DNA reads TGCGCCAGCAGCCAAGATGGATATAGCAATCAGCCCCAGCATTTT. Translated: CASSQDGYSNQPQHF.

The sample holds many counts of this clonotype. The chain combines TRBV5-6 with TRBJ1-2; D may be TRBD1 (5 bases). The V end was cut by 0 bases, the J end by 4 bases, with 7 bases between. CDR1 is SGHDT, CDR2 YYEEEE, per germline. There are 13 residues in the CDR3. CDR3 protein: CASSLDRSYGYTF. As DNA, the CDR3 is TGTGCCAGCAGCTTGGACAGGAGCTATGGCTACACCTTC. Looking up the rest from reference TRBV5-6 and TRBJ1-2 gives the full variable domain: DAGVTQSPTHLIKTRGQQVTLRCSPKSGHDTVSWYQQALGQGPQFIFQYYEEEERQRGNFPDRFSGHQFPNYSSELNVNALLLGDSALYLCASSLDRSYGYTFGSGTRLTVV.

This clonotype was observed many times. V usage is TRBV5-1 and J usage is TRBJ1-1; D may be TRBD1 (6 bases). This CDR3 is 13 amino acids long. Deletions cut 4 bases from V and 5 bases from J, with 12 bases between. The V gene's germline CDR1 is SGHRS and CDR2 YFSETQ. For the CDR3, the DNA is TGCGCCAGCAGCCGGGCAGGGGATACTGAAGCTTTCTTT. Translation: CASSRAGDTEAFF.

By frequency in the sample, this clonotype is large. The chain combines TRBV10-3 with TRBJ2-7, with D uncertain. This CDR3 has 14 amino acids. V was pared by 7 bases and J by 8 bases, with 21 bases between. CDR1 and CDR2 from the germline V gene are ENHRY and SYGVKD. The DNA of the CDR3 is TGTGCCATCATATTTGCACCGTTCCTACGAAAGCAGTACTTC. Its protein product is CAIIFAPFLRKQYF.

The sample holds a few counts of this clonotype. The chain couples TRBV19 to TRBJ1-6, with 7 bases lining up with TRBD1. This CDR3 has 15 residues. Germline assignment: CDR1 LNHDA and CDR2 SQIVND (reference sequence). V lost 4 bases and J lost 10; bases outside the gene matches: 10. CDR3 sequence (DNA): TGTGCCAGTAGTACGACAGGGATGGTCGGATCACCCCTCCACTTT. Protein sequence: CASSTTGMVGSPLHF.

Only a few counts were recorded for this clonotype. The gene calls are TRBV6-1 and TRBJ1-2; D unclear. This CDR3 is 15 amino acids long. V was trimmed by 3 bases and J by 0 bases, leaving 11 bases between them. From germline, CDR1 is MNHNS and CDR2 SASEGT. The CDR3 loop is CASSEGSAPNYGYTF. The CDR3 DNA reads TGTGCCAGCAGTGAGGGGTCAGCTCCTAACTATGGCTACACCTTC.

This clonotype showed up just a few times. This chain uses TRBV4-3 with TRBJ1-1; TRBD1 aligns across 9 bases. CDR1 and CDR2 from the germline V gene are LGHNA and YSLEER. The CDR3 loop spans 16 amino acids. V shed 3 bases and J 5 bases; nucleotides not matched to a gene: 10. The CDR3 DNA sequence: TGCGCCAGCAGCCACAATCCAAGGACAGGGGTAACTGAAGCTTTCTTT. Translation: CASSHNPRTGVTEAFF.

This chain uses TRBV7-3 with TRBJ2-1; TRBD2 is a possible D gene (7 bases). V was cut by 5 bases and J by 6 bases, with 17 bases left in between. The CDR3 totals 15 residues. The germline V gene has CDR1 SGHTA and CDR2 FQGTGA. CDR3: CASSRGGASSNEQFF. In DNA, the CDR3 is TGTGCCAGCAGCCGTGGGGGGGCTTCGTCCAATGAGCAGTTCTTC.

The rearrangement uses TRBV18 and TRBJ1-1, with TRBD1 matching over 7 bases. Germline trimming cut 8 bases from V and 0 bases from J; bases unmatched to any gene: 12. Germline V CDR1 and CDR2: KGHSH, LQKENI. The CDR3 sequence is 16 residues long. As DNA, the CDR3 is TGTGCCAGCCACGCTGCGACAGGGTCGTTGAACACTGAAGCTTTCTTT. As protein: CASHAATGSLNTEAFF.

This clonotype was picked up a small number of times. The chain links TRBV9 to TRBJ1-1, with 8 bases that match TRBD1. CDR1 is SGDLS, CDR2 YYNGEE, per germline. Germline trimming cut 3 bases from V and 7 bases from J; bases unmatched to any gene: 11. The CDR3 runs to 15 residues. CDR3 nucleotides: TGTGCCAGCAGCGAGGGGACAGGAGTGGGCCGTGAAGCTTTCTTT. Translated: CASSEGTGVGREAFF.

In its sample, this clonotype was seen many times. This chain joins TRBV2 and TRBJ1-2; no reliable D call. The germline V gene encodes CDR1 SNHLY and CDR2 FYNNEI. The CDR3 length is 13 residues. The V gene lost 8 bases and the J gene lost 2 bases, with 12 bases spanning the gap. The CDR3 loop reads CASAQQPNYGYTF. The CDR3 DNA is TGTGCCAGCGCACAACAGCCAAACTATGGCTACACCTTC.

This sequence joins TRBV5-1 and TRBJ1-6; perhaps TRBD1 as D (6 bases). The germline V gene encodes CDR1 SGHRS and CDR2 YFSETQ. This CDR3 region has 17 residues. V lost 3 bases and J lost 10, with 23 bases in between. CDR3 in amino acids: CASSSARGGAIGSPLHF. CDR3 nucleotides: TGCGCCAGCAGCTCCGCCAGAGGGGGGGCCATTGGGTCACCCCTCCACTTT.

The table lists this clonotype with a few counts. The chain combines TRBV4-3 with TRBJ2-1; D is possibly TRBD2 (6 bases). The CDR3 extends over 15 amino acids. V gave up 0 bases and J gave up 5 bases, with 11 bases separating them. CDR1 and CDR2 (germline): LGHNA, YSLEER. The DNA of the CDR3 is TGCGCCAGCAGCCAAGATCGGGGACTCAACAATGAGCAGTTCTTC. It translates to CASSQDRGLNNEQFF.

V and J are TRBV4-2 and TRBJ2-1; the D gene is possibly TRBD2 (5 bases). Germline-derived CDR1 and CDR2 are LGHNA and YNFKEQ. V was trimmed by 4 bases and J by 4 bases, leaving 8 bases between them. The CDR3 covers 13 residues. The CDR3 region is CASSLSGYNEQFF. For the CDR3, the DNA is TGTGCCAGCAGCCTGAGCGGTTACAATGAGCAGTTCTTC.

This clonotype was observed a handful of times. The V gene is TRBV20-1, the J gene TRBJ1-2; D remains ambiguous. V lost 6 bases to trimming and J lost 8 bases, with 22 bases between them. Germline-derived CDR1 and CDR2 are DFQATT and SNEGSKA (reference sequence). The CDR3 spans 14 residues. CDR3 amino acids: CSAKPPNFLSGYTF. CDR3 nucleotide sequence: TGCAGTGCCAAGCCCCCCAATTTTTTGTCCGGCTACACCTTC.

The chain couples TRBV2 to TRBJ2-1, with 10 bases matching TRBD2. The CDR3 runs to 15 residues. Germline CDR1 reads SNHLY; CDR2 reads FYNNEI. J lost 7 bases, V lost 7 bases, and 10 bases had no gene match. In DNA form, the CDR3 reads TGTGCCAGCACCCGGGGGCTAGCGGGGGCTAATGAGCAGTTCTTC. Translation: CASTRGLAGANEQFF.

The V and J genes are TRBV15 and TRBJ2-1; D unclear. This CDR3 comprises 13 residues. Germline CDR1 LNHNV, CDR2 YYDKDF (reference sequence). V was cut by 0 bases and J by 9 bases, with 9 bases left in between. The CDR3 DNA is TGTGCCACCAGCAGAGATCCTAACCGTGAGCAGTTCTTC. It codes for CATSRDPNREQFF.

The rearrangement links TRBV27 to TRBJ2-1; 9 bases line up with TRBD2. Losses at the gene ends were 0 bases for V and 6 bases for J; bases not matched to a gene: 12. The CDR3 covers 18 residues. The germline gives CDR1 MNHEY, CDR2 SMNVEV (reference sequence). CDR3 DNA: TGTGCCAGCAGTTTATCGGGCGAGTGGCTAGCGGGGCCCAATGAGCAGTTCTTC. Translating it yields CASSLSGEWLAGPNEQFF.

V usage is TRBV20-1 and J usage is TRBJ1-1, with D unresolved. With 0 bases removed from V and 3 bases from J, the gap between germline ends came to 8 bases. CDR3 length: 13 residues. Germline V gene lookup returns CDR1 DFQATT and CDR2 SNEGSKA (reference sequence). The CDR3 sequence is CSAREGYDTEAFF. CDR3 bases: TGCAGTGCTAGAGAGGGGTACGACACTGAAGCTTTCTTT.

There are a few counts of this clonotype. The chain recombines TRBV2 with TRBJ2-2; no definite D call. The CDR3 is 12 residues long. Per germline, CDR1 SNHLY and CDR2 FYNNEI. Trimming removed 6 bases at V and 2 bases at J, with 4 bases between. The CDR3: CASSVNTGELFF. The CDR3 DNA is TGTGCCAGCAGCGTAAACACCGGGGAGCTGTTTTTT.